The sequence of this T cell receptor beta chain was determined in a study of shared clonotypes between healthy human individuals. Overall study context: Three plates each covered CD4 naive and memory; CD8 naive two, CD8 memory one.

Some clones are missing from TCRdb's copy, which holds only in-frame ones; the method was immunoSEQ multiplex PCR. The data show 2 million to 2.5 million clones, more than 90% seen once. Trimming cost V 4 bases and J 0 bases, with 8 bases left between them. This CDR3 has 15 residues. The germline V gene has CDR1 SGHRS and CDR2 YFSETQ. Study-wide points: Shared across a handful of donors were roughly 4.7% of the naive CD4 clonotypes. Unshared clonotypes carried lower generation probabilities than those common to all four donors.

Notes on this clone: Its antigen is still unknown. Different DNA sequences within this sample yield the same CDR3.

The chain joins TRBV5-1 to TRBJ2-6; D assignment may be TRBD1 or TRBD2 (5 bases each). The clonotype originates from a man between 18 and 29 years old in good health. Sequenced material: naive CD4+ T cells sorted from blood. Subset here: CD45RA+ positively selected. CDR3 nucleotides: TGCGCCAGCAGCGAGGGGTACTCTGGGGCCAACGTCCTGACTTTC. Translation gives CASSEGYSGANVLTF.